The 27 T cell receptor beta chains presented below share a single source sample, sequenced in a study of blood T cells in healthy people across ages (dated by TCRdb to about 2015). Libraries were constructed by 5' RACE. The reads were generated on an Illumina HiSeq 2500. A second roughly 7 to 11 cycle PCR used a sample-barcoded 5' primer and a J-beta primer mix. TCRdb's own reprocessing of the public reads used fastp at Q25 and MiXCR and kept productive beta chains. Each entry is one CDR3 protein sequence, shown with its most common DNA and genes. This sample gives 730,000 or so distinct CDR3 sequences in total; approximately 43% of them show up just once. The ten largest account for less than 25% of the sample. The specimen sequenced was blood. These receptors were taken from a woman in her sixties or seventies in good health.

This chain uses TRBV20-1 with TRBJ2-1; 12 nucleotides agree with TRBD2. Judging by the DNA end, TRBJ2-7 fits better; the J call may be wrong. Germline V gene data show CDR1 as DFQATT and CDR2 as SNEGSKA (reference sequence). This CDR3 is built from 17 residues. CDR3 loop: CSARPSLAGGTYNEQYF. CDR3 DNA sequence: TGCAGTGCTAGACCAAGTCTAGCGGGGGGGACCTACAATGAGCAGTACTTC.

The V call is TRBV4-2, the J call TRBJ2-7; the D is unclear. CDR3 length: 16 amino acids. Germline V gives CDR1 LGHNA, CDR2 YNFKEQ. V was cut by 4 bases and J by 7 bases, with 23 bases left in between. The CDR3 region is CASSPQPVGWNNEQYF. The CDR3 DNA reads TGTGCCAGCAGCCCCCAGCCGGTCGGGTGGAACAATGAGCAGTACTTC.

In regard to this clonotype: A clone one base away is much larger, so this may be a read error. The rearrangement uses TRBV28 and TRBJ2-7, with a weak D call TRBD1 (5 bases). CDR3 length equals 13 residues. V lost 5 bases and J 7 bases, leaving 15 bases between the germline ends. Per germline, CDR1 MDHEN and CDR2 SYDVKM. CDR3 region: CASSPDRLNEQYF. DNA of the CDR3: TGTGCCAGCAGTCCCGACAGACTCAATGAGCAGTACTTC.

The chain links TRBV6-2 or TRBV6-3 to TRBJ2-1, with 14 bases fitting TRBD2. CDR1 and CDR2 (germline): MNHEY, SVGEGT. Trimming took 2 bases from V and 9 from J; bases not matched to a gene: 6. This CDR3 contains 16 residues. The CDR3 bases are TGTGCCAGCAGTTACCCCGGACTAGCGGGAGGTGGTGAGCAGTTCTTC. Encoded protein: CASSYPGLAGGGEQFF.

This clonotype was picked up a small number of times. The chain joins TRBV27 to TRBJ1-5, with a possible D match to TRBD1 (6 bases). Trimming left V 6 bases short and J 0 bases short, with 21 bases between. This CDR3 is 18 amino acids long. Germline CDR1 MNHEY, CDR2 SMNVEV (reference sequence). The CDR3 bases are TGTGCCAGCAGCCCCCGGACAGCAGGCCCTTATAGCAATCAGCCCCAGCATTTT. This sequence encodes CASSPRTAGPYSNQPQHF.

The chain couples TRBV2 to TRBJ2-4, with a weak D call TRBD2 (5 bases). Germline V gene lookup returns CDR1 SNHLY and CDR2 FYNNEI. The CDR3 is 14 residues long. The germline V and J ends were trimmed by 4 bases and 13 bases, with 20 bases remaining between them. The CDR3, as DNA: TGTGCCAGCAGTGTGGGAGCGCCCCTTTTAGAGCAGTACTTC. This gives the protein CASSVGAPLLEQYF.

This clonotype has just one count. The V gene is TRBV5-1, the J gene TRBJ2-7, with D uncertain. CDR3 length: 12 residues. Trimming cost V 0 bases and J 12 bases, with 13 bases left between them. Germline V CDR1 and CDR2: SGHRS, YFSETQ. The CDR3 DNA follows: TGCGCCAGCAGCTTGGAGGGCTGGGCATGGTACTTC. This sequence encodes CASSLEGWAWYF. Complete variable domain (other parts from reference TRBV5-1 and TRBJ2-7): KAGVTQTPRYLIKTRGQQVTLSCSPISGHRSVSWYQQTPGQGLQFLFEYFSETQRNKGNFPGRFSGRQFSNSRSEMNVSTLELGDSALYLCASSLEGWAWYFGPGTRLTVT.

V usage is TRBV5-1 and J usage is TRBJ2-7; perhaps TRBD2 as D (6 bases). The end of the DNA fits TRBJ2-5 better, so the J call may be wrong. Germline V CDR1 and CDR2: SGHRS, YFSETQ. This CDR3 has 15 amino acids. CDR3 loop: CASSLAIGRQETQYF. As DNA, the CDR3 is TGCGCCAGCAGCTTGGCCATCGGGAGACAAGAGACCCAGTACTTC.

The gene calls are TRBV6-5 and TRBJ1-1; the D is unclear. This CDR3 comprises 13 residues. V dropped 7 bases and J dropped 5 bases, with 14 bases sitting between them. Germline V gene data show CDR1 as MNHEY and CDR2 as SVGAGI. CDR3 residues: CASKGFMGTEAFF. CDR3 nucleotides: TGTGCCAGCAAAGGGTTTATGGGAACTGAAGCTTTCTTT.

The CDR3, as DNA: TGTGCCAGCAAAGAGGCTAGCGGGGGGGTAAGCACAGATACGCAGTATTTT. As protein: CASKEASGGVSTDTQYF. The rearrangement uses TRBV6-1 and TRBJ2-3; TRBD2 aligns across 12 bases. This CDR3 is 17 amino acids long. Germline V CDR1 and CDR2: MNHNS, SASEGT. V shed 7 bases, J shed 0 bases, and the junction held 8 bases outside the gene matches.

This clonotype has more than one count but fewer than ten. The chain joins TRBV6-2 or TRBV6-3 to TRBJ1-4; 7 positions match TRBD1. Germline V gene lookup returns CDR1 MNHEY and CDR2 SVGEGT. The CDR3 sequence is 17 residues long. V shed 2 bases, J shed 6 bases, and the junction held 12 bases outside the gene matches. The CDR3 protein is CASSYGEGAFSDEKLFF. CDR3 sequence (DNA): TGTGCCAGCAGTTACGGGGAGGGGGCGTTTTCGGATGAAAAACTGTTTTTT.

The rearrangement links TRBV7-6 to TRBJ2-7; D is possibly TRBD1 (6 bases). The CDR3 extends over 14 amino acids. Per the germline V gene, CDR1 is SGHVS and CDR2 is FNYEAQ. The germline V and J ends were trimmed by 5 bases and 0 bases, with 11 bases remaining between them. This CDR3 reads CASSGTQGSYEQYF. The CDR3 nucleotides are TGTGCCAGCAGCGGAACACAGGGCTCCTACGAGCAGTACTTC.

V gene TRBV20-1 combines with J gene TRBJ2-5; either TRBD1 or TRBD2 may supply D (5 bases each). Trimming shortened V by 0 bases and J by 11 bases, and 28 bases separated the two germline ends. Per the germline V gene, CDR1 is DFQATT and CDR2 is SNEGSKA (reference sequence). The CDR3 is 17 residues long. CDR3 coding DNA: TGCAGTGCTAGAGATCAGCGCGGGCAGGGCGTACTGGGTGAGCAGTACTTC. Encoded protein: CSARDQRGQGVLGEQYF.

The V and J genes are TRBV6-1 and TRBJ2-1, with 12 bases that match TRBD2. The germline CDR1 and CDR2 sequences are MNHNS and SASEGT. The CDR3 sequence is 18 residues long. V was clipped by 7 bases and J by 0 bases; unmatched bases: 10. In DNA, the CDR3 is TGTGCCAGCACCAGAACTAGCGGGGGGTCCAACTCCTACAATGAGCAGTTCTTC. Protein: CASTRTSGGSNSYNEQFF.

The chain carries TRBV18 and TRBJ1-1; possibly TRBD1 for D (6 bases). V was pared by 2 bases and J by 0 bases, with 10 bases between. The CDR3 has 15 residues. Germline values: CDR1 KGHSH, CDR2 LQKENI. In DNA form, the CDR3 reads TGTGCCAGCTCACCAAGACAGGACCTGAACACTGAAGCTTTCTTT. Translated, it gives CASSPRQDLNTEAFF.

This clonotype occurred once. The CDR3 spells CASSLGVGDGTDTQYF. The CDR3 DNA reads TGTGCCAGCAGCCTGGGAGTAGGCGACGGCACAGATACGCAGTATTTT. V usage is TRBV5-4 and J usage is TRBJ2-3; possible D gene TRBD2, 5 bases. Trimming cost V 4 bases and J 1 base, with 16 bases left between them. Germline CDR1 is SGHNT and CDR2 is YYREEE (reference sequence). There are 16 residues in the CDR3.

The chain uses TRBV20-1 and TRBJ2-1; 8 nucleotides match TRBD2. This CDR3 is built from 15 residues. Looked up from germline, CDR1 is DFQATT and CDR2 is SNEGSKA (reference sequence). Trimming removed 0 bases from V and 4 bases from J; junction bases left unmatched: 5. CDR3 amino acids: CSARDLASGYNEQFF. In nucleotides, the CDR3 is TGCAGTGCTAGAGATCTGGCTAGCGGGTACAATGAGCAGTTCTTC.

The V gene is TRBV3-1, the J gene TRBJ1-5, with TRBD1 identical over 9 bases. The germline V gene encodes CDR1 LGHDT and CDR2 YNNKEL (reference sequence). V lost 0 bases to trimming and J lost 5 bases; unmatched junction nucleotides: 2. The CDR3 is 15 residues long. The CDR3 DNA reads as TGTGCCAGCAGCCAAGAGGGACAGGGATATCAGCCCCAGCATTTT. Its protein product is CASSQEGQGYQPQHF. The full variable domain, rest sourced from reference TRBV3-1 and TRBJ1-5, is DTAVSQTPKYLVTQMGNDKSIKCEQNLGHDTMYWYKQDSKKFLKIMFSYNNKELIINETVPNRFSPKSPDKAHLNLHINSLELGDSAVYFCASSQEGQGYQPQHFGDGTRLSIL.

This chain connects TRBV20-1 to TRBJ2-7; 7 bases fit TRBD1. The CDR3 totals 13 residues. Per the germline V gene, CDR1 is DFQATT and CDR2 is SNEGSKA (reference sequence). V lost 1 base and J lost 9; bases outside the gene matches: 9. This CDR3 is CSARASTGFRQYF. In nucleotides, the CDR3 is TGCAGTGCTAGAGCCTCGACAGGGTTTCGGCAGTACTTC.

The CDR3 DNA sequence: TGCGCCAGCAGCTTGGGCGGGACTCAGGGGGCCAACGTCCTGACTTTC. Amino acids: CASSLGGTQGANVLTF. The V call is TRBV5-1, the J call TRBJ2-6; TRBD2 might be the D (6 bases). Per the germline V gene, CDR1 is SGHRS and CDR2 is YFSETQ. The V end was cut by 0 bases, the J end by 4 bases, with 11 bases between. This CDR3 contains 16 residues. Full variable domain (remainder filled in from reference TRBV5-1 and TRBJ2-6): KAGVTQTPRYLIKTRGQQVTLSCSPISGHRSVSWYQQTPGQGLQFLFEYFSETQRNKGNFPGRFSGRQFSNSRSEMNVSTLELGDSALYLCASSLGGTQGANVLTFGAGSRLTVL.

J is TRBJ2-1 and V is TRBV7-2; D not resolved. The germline gives CDR1 SGHTA, CDR2 FQGNSA. The CDR3 is 12 residues long. Trimming took 4 bases from V and 15 from J, leaving 16 bases between them. The CDR3 region has the DNA TGTGCCAGCAGCTCCGGGCGCTTTTTACTGTTCTTC. Residues: CASSSGRFLLFF.

The V call is TRBV18, the J call TRBJ1-2; 7 positions match TRBD1. V lost 3 bases to trimming and J lost 4 bases; unmatched junction nucleotides: 5. The germline V gene encodes CDR1 KGHSH and CDR2 LQKENI. This CDR3 is 14 amino acids long. CDR3 sequence reads: CASSPGQTVYGYTF. CDR3 coding DNA: TGTGCCAGCTCACCGGGACAGACCGTCTATGGCTACACCTTC.

The rearrangement joins TRBV4-1 to TRBJ1-4; D gene unclear. Germline CDR1 MGHRA, CDR2 YSYEKL. V was pared by 2 bases and J by 6 bases, with 7 bases between. There are 13 residues in the CDR3. The CDR3 DNA follows: TGCGCCAGCAGCCAATACAGCTATGAAAAACTGTTTTTT. Translation: CASSQYSYEKLFF.

J is TRBJ2-5 and V is TRBV6-2 or TRBV6-3; TRBD2 matches 13 bases. The CDR3 has 15 amino acids. Germline lookup yields CDR1 MNHEY and CDR2 SVGEGT. V lost 6 bases and J lost 13; bases outside the gene matches: 14. The CDR3 sequence: CASSWTSGGYNERYF. CDR3 DNA: TGTGCCAGCAGCTGGACTAGCGGGGGATACAATGAGCGGTACTTC.

This clonotype was seen repeatedly, ten times or more. The V gene is TRBV9, the J gene TRBJ2-7; weak D call: TRBD2 (7 bases). There are 15 residues in the CDR3. Trimming pared 4 bases from V and 0 bases from J, leaving 14 bases between. The V gene's germline CDR1 is SGDLS and CDR2 YYNGEE. For the CDR3, the DNA is TGTGCCAGCAGCAGGGGGGGCCTAAGCTCCTACGAGCAGTACTTC. This encodes CASSRGGLSSYEQYF.

Only a few counts were recorded for this clonotype. The chain is built from TRBV27 and TRBJ1-5, with D unclear. This CDR3 spans 16 amino acids. Trimming shortened V by 0 bases and J by 2 bases, and 11 bases separated the two germline ends. Per the germline V gene, CDR1 is MNHEY and CDR2 is SMNVEV (reference sequence). CDR3 in amino acids: CASSLSRRNGNQPQHF. In nucleotides, the CDR3 is TGTGCCAGCAGTTTATCGAGGAGGAATGGCAATCAGCCCCAGCATTTT.

The rearrangement uses TRBV5-1 and TRBJ2-7, with D unresolved. CDR1 SGHRS and CDR2 YFSETQ come from the germline V gene. The V end was cut by 5 bases, the J end by 2 bases, with 23 bases between. This CDR3 region has 17 residues. Here the CDR3 reads CASRTTPQHQNPYEQYF. CDR3 bases: TGCGCCAGCAGAACCACCCCACAGCATCAAAATCCCTACGAGCAGTACTTC.